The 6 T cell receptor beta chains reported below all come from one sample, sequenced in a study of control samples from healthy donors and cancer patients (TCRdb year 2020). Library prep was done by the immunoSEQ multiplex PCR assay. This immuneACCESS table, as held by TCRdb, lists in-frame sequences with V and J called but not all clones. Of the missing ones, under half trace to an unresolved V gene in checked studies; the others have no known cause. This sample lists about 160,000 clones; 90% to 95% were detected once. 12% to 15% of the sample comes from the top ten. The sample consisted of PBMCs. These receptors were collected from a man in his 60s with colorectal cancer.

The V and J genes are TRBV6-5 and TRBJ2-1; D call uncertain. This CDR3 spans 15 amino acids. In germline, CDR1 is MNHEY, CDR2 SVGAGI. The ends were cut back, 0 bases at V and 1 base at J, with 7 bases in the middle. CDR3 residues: CASSYSSPSYNEQFF. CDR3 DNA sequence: TGTGCCAGCAGTTACTCGTCGCCTTCCTACAATGAGCAGTTCTTC.

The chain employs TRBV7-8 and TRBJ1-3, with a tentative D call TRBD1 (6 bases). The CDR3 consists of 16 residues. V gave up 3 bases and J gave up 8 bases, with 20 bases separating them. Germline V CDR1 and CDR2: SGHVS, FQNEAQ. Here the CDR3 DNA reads TGTGCCAGCAGCTTTTCATACAGGGATTTGGCGGACACCATATATTTT. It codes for CASSFSYRDLADTIYF.

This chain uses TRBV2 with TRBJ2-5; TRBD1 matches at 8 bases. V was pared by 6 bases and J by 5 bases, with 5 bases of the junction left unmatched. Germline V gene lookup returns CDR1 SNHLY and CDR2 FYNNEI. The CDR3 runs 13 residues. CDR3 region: CASSLDRAETQYF. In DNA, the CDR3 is TGTGCCAGCAGCCTGGACAGGGCCGAGACCCAGTACTTC. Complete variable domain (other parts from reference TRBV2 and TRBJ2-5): EPEVTQTPSHQVTQMGQEVILRCVPISNHLYFYWYRQILGQKVEFLVSFYNNEISEKSEIFDDQFSVERPDGSNFTLKIRSTKLEDSAMYFCASSLDRAETQYFGPGTRLLVL.

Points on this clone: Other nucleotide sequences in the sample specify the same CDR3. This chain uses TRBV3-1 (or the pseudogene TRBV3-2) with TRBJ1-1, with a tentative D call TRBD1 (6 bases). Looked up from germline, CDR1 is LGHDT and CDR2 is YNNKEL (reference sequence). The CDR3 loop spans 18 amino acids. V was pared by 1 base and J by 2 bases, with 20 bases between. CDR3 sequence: CASSQGPVGGGPNTEAFF. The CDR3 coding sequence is TGTGCCAGCAGCCAAGGGCCGGTGGGAGGGGGGCCAAACACTGAAGCTTTCTTT.

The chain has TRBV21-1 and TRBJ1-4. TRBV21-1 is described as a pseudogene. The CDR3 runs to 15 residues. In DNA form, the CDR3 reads TGTGCCAGCAGCAAAAGGGGTAGGGAGGGGATTAAACTGTTTTTT. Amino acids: CASSKRGREGIKLFF.

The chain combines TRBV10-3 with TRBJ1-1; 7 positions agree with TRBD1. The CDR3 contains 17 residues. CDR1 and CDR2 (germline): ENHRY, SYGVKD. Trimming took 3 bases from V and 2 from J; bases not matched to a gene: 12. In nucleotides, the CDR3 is TGTGCCATCAGTGAACCCCCCGGGGGACAGCGAAACACTGAAGCTTTCTTT. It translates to CAISEPPGGQRNTEAFF.